What follows are 8 T cell receptor beta chains derived from one specimen sequenced in a study of blood T cell repertoires in COVID-19 (TCRdb year 2020). The library was produced with the immunoSEQ multiplex PCR assay. Imported from immuneACCESS, the table was reduced by TCRdb to in-frame sequences with V and J called. These copies leave out some clones; in studies compared against another copy, an unresolved V gene accounts for under half, and the cause of the remainder is not known. This sample comprises 310,000 or so clones, roughly 87% of them detected only once. About 6% of the sample is held by the ten biggest clonotypes. Sequencing used PBMCs or T cells enriched from blood (not recorded which). Receptors originate from a woman under 40 who had recovered from COVID-19.

The chain couples TRBV18 to TRBJ2-5; D gene uncertain. This CDR3 has 16 residues. Germline V gene lookup returns CDR1 KGHSH and CDR2 LQKENI. V was pared by 2 bases and J by 5 bases, with 18 bases between. The CDR3 DNA reads as TGTGCCAGCTCACCAAGAGAGACAAGCCCTATGGAGACCCAGTACTTC. This gives the protein CASSPRETSPMETQYF.

The gene calls are TRBV6-2 or TRBV6-3 and TRBJ1-1; D not certain. Germline assignment: CDR1 MNHEY and CDR2 SVGEGT. Trimming cost V 6 bases and J 5 bases, with 10 bases left between them. The CDR3 runs to 12 residues. Here the CDR3 DNA reads TGTGCCAGCAGCTTGATGCGAACTGAAGCTTTCTTT. Translating gives CASSLMRTEAFF.

This clone was picked up one time. The chain has TRBV5-5 and TRBJ2-3, with D perhaps matching TRBD2 (7 bases). CDR1 and CDR2 (germline): SGHKS, YYEKEE (reference sequence). This CDR3 contains 15 residues. V was clipped by 1 base and J by 2 bases, with 11 bases between them. CDR3 coding DNA: TGTGCCAGCAGCTTGTTTGGGGGGGCCACAGATACGCAGTATTTT. Translating it yields CASSLFGGATDTQYF.

The genes are TRBV5-1 and TRBJ1-6; D possibly corresponds to TRBD1 (5 bases). V dropped 0 bases and J dropped 5 bases, with 9 bases sitting between them. CDR3 length: 15 residues. CDR1 and CDR2 from the germline V gene are SGHRS and YFSETQ. CDR3 sequence reads: CASSLGQGNNSPLHF. DNA for the CDR3: TGCGCCAGCAGCTTGGGCCAGGGCAATAATTCACCCCTCCACTTT.

CDR3 protein: CASSNRDTHGYTF. The CDR3 nucleotides are TGTGCCAGCAGTAACCGGGACACACATGGCTACACCTTC. The gene calls are TRBV6-5 and TRBJ1-2; D possibly corresponds to TRBD1 (6 bases). Germline V gives CDR1 MNHEY, CDR2 SVGAGI. V was trimmed by 5 bases and J by 6 bases, leaving 13 bases between them. There are 13 residues in the CDR3.

The chain links TRBV7-2 to TRBJ1-1, with D uncertain. Germline loops: CDR1 SGHTA, CDR2 FQGNSA. Trimming took off 5 bases at V and 4 bases at J, with 17 bases between the two ends. The CDR3 runs 15 residues. The CDR3, as DNA: TGTGCCAGCAGCCTAAGGAGGGAGGGATTCACTGAAGCTTTCTTT. Protein sequence: CASSLRREGFTEAFF.

The chain employs TRBV30 and TRBJ1-3; D unclear. Looked up from germline, CDR1 is GTSNPN and CDR2 is SVGIG (reference sequence). The length of the CDR3 is 13 residues. Trimming cost V 4 bases and J 1 base, with 8 bases left between them. The CDR3: CAWTPLSGNTIYF. In DNA, the CDR3 is TGTGCCTGGACCCCTTTATCTGGAAACACCATATATTTT. Filled out from reference TRBV30 and TRBJ1-3, the complete variable domain reads SQTIHQWPATLVQPVGSPLSLECTVEGTSNPNLYWYRQAAGRGLQLLFYSVGIGQISSEVPQNLSASRPQDRQFILSSKKLLLSDSGFYLCAWTPLSGNTIYFGEGSWLTVV.

Note on this clone: Other DNA sequences of this sample code for an identical CDR3. The DNA for the CDR3 is TGTGCCAGCAGCTTAGTCGGGCAGGGTCTAGGAAACACCATATATTTT. Translating gives CASSLVGQGLGNTIYF. The V and J genes are TRBV7-2 and TRBJ1-3; TRBD1 is a possible D gene (5 bases). The V and J ends lost 1 base and 4 bases respectively, with 14 bases between them. The germline CDR1 and CDR2 sequences are SGHTA and FQGNSA. The CDR3 has 16 amino acids.